The T cell receptor (beta chain) under discussion was sequenced for a study of T cell changes during pregnancy in multiple sclerosis. CDR1 is SGHDT and CDR2 is YYEEEE in the germline V gene. This CDR3 is built from 16 residues. Trimming removed 0 bases from V and 2 bases from J; junction bases left unmatched: 1. Method: immunoSEQ multiplex PCR; TCRdb's copy keeps in-frame clones and lacks some. The table lists some 15,000 clones, approximately 89% of them singletons. The gene calls are TRBV5-6 and TRBJ2-2; 10 nucleotides agree with TRBD2. Specimen: CD8+ T cells from peripheral blood mononuclear cells, collected in the second trimester of pregnancy. This clonotype originated in a female donor in good health, enrolled as a control in a pregnancy study. The CDR3 loop reads CASSLGLAGNTGELFF. DNA of the CDR3: TGTGCCAGCAGCTTGGGACTAGCGGGTAACACCGGGGAGCTGTTTTTT.